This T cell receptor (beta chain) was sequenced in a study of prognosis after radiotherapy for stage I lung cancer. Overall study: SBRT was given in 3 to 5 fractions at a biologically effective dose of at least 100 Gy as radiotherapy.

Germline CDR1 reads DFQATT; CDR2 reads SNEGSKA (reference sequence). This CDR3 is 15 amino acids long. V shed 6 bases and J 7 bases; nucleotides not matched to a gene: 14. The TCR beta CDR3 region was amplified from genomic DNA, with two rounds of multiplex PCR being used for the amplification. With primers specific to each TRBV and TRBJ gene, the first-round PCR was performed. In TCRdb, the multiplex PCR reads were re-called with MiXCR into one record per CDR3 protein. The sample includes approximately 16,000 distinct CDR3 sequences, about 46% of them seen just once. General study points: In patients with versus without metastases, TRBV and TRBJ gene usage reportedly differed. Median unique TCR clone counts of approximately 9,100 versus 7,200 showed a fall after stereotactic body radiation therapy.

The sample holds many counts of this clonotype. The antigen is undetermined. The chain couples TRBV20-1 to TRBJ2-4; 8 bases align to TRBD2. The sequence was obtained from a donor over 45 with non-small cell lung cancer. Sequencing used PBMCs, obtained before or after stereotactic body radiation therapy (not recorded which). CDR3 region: CSASEPRGGTNIQYF. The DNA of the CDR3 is TGCAGTGCATCCGAACCCCGGGGGGGTACGAACATTCAGTACTTC.